Listed below are T cell receptor beta chains from one sample, sequenced in a study of blood T cell repertoires in COVID-19. Clones were read by immunoSEQ multiplex PCR, and TCRdb kept only the in-frame ones, dropping some. The sample includes approximately 82,000 clones, approximately 82% of them seen just once. What was sequenced was peripheral blood. These receptors were taken from a woman in her seventies with acute or convalescent COVID-19. Each CDR3 is given with its conserved first and last residue. Fields, in order: J gene, V gene, CDR3 protein.

>TRBJ2-3|TRBV7-9
CASSFEGGTDTQYF
>TRBJ2-5|TRBV29-1
CSGEDQETQYF
>TRBJ1-1|TRBV5-6
CASSLRGAGTEAFF
>TRBJ1-1|TRBV14
CASSLNRGSEAFF
>TRBJ1-5|TRBV19
CASQRYTGQGYQPQHF
>TRBJ2-1|TRBV30
CAWSGSLREQFF
>TRBJ1-5|TRBV2
CASSERQGNQPQHF
>TRBJ1-5|TRBV20-1
CSASNVAVNQPQHF
>TRBJ2-3|TRBV2
CASDTSGNTDTQYF
>TRBJ1-5|TRBV4-1
CASSQGQGPALNQPQHF
>TRBJ2-5|TRBV5-1
CASSHPVRQETQYF
>TRBJ1-2|TRBV19
CASSVRGSSGGYTF
>TRBJ2-3|TRBV7-3
CASSSPNEADTQYF
>TRBJ2-7|TRBV7-3
CASSLSSTGSYEQYF
>TRBJ2-3|TRBV5-1
CASSERLAGEADTQYF
>TRBJ2-6|TRBV7-9
CASSPGQGASGANVLTF
>TRBJ1-1|TRBV5-1
CASSLALTGSEAFF
>TRBJ2-5|TRBV19
CASKGAQETQYF
>TRBJ1-3|TRBV7-9
CASSLGAGNTIYF
>TRBJ2-3|TRBV19
CASSPTGAIDTQYF
>TRBJ2-7|TRBV6-5
CASRSPGLAAYEQYF
>TRBJ1-2|TRBV28
CASTPTDQGKLGGYTF
>TRBJ1-2|TRBV7-9
CASSRQGGWPNYGYTF
>TRBJ2-5|TRBV3-1/TRBV3-2
CASSQDMSGSQETQYF
>TRBJ2-7|TRBV11-2
CASSFREGRYEQYF
>TRBJ1-1|TRBV18
CASSPDTGVTEAFF
>TRBJ1-2|TRBV3-1/TRBV3-2
CASSQGTARGLSFVYTF
>TRBJ1-2|TRBV7-9
CASSPQGVGGGYTF
>TRBJ2-1|TRBV4-1
CASSQEATRRTEQFF
>TRBJ1-1|TRBV29-1
CSVETGPEAFF
>TRBJ2-7|TRBV3-1/TRBV3-2
CASSQAGEQYF
>TRBJ1-2|TRBV4-1
CASSPRGSNYGYTF
>TRBJ1-1|TRBV6-5
CASKGSTGLKTEAFF
>TRBJ2-7|TRBV10-3
CLPIYEQYF
>TRBJ2-7|TRBV6-5
CASRPTTGSYEQYF
>TRBJ1-1|TRBV18
CASSPRREYTEAFF
>TRBJ2-5|TRBV15
CATSRDFSSGSQETQYF